This T cell receptor beta chain was retrieved from a study of CXCR3-negative and CXCR3-positive naive CD8 T cells. Study-wide findings and caveats: Comparison of naive cells showed more hydrophobic TRB CDR3s in CXCR3-positive than in CXCR3-negative naive cells.

Concerning this clonotype: Antigen specificity is unknown.

The CDR3 has 15 amino acids. Germline V lookup: CDR1 SGHAT, CDR2 FQNNGV. 5' RACE with UMI labels generated the TRB cDNA libraries. TCRdb re-called the 5' RACE reads; one entry per CDR3 protein, DNA not given. This repertoire includes some 150,000 distinct CDR3 sequences. This clonotype was obtained from a human donor in good health. Some clones in this sample may be carry-over from other donors' samples. This chain joins TRBV11-2 and TRBJ2-1; TCRdb names TRBD2, which stays unverified in the absence of DNA. Sequencing was performed on naive CXCR3+ CD8+ T cells from blood. As to subset: CD45RO-CCR7+CD27+CD95- naive CD8+ T cells expressing CXCR3 (TNR3+). The CDR3 here is CASSFRVAGVNEQFF.